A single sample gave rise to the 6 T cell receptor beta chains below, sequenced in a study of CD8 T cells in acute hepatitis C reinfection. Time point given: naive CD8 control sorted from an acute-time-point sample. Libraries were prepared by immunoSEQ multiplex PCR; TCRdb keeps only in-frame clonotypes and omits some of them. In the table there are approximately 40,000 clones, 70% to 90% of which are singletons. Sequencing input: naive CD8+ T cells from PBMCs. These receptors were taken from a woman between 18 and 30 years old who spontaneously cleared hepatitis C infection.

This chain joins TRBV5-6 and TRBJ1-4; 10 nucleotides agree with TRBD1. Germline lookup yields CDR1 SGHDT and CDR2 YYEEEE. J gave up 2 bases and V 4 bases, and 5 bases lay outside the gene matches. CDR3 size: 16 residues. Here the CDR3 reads CASSPGTGATNEKLFF. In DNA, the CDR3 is TGTGCCAGCAGCCCCGGGACAGGGGCGACTAATGAAAAACTGTTTTTT.

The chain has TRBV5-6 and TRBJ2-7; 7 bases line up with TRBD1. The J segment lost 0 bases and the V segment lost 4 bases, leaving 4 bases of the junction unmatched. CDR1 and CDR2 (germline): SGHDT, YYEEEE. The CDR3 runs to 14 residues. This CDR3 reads CASSPGGSSYEQYF. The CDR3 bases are TGTGCCAGCAGCCCAGGGGGTAGCTCCTACGAGCAGTACTTC.

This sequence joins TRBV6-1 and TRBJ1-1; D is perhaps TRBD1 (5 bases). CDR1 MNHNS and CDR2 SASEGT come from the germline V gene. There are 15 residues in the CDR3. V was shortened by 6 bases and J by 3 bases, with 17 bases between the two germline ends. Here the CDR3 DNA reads TGTGCCAGCAGCAACCGGGGCCAGGGAGACACTGAAGCTTTCTTT. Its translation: CASSNRGQGDTEAFF.

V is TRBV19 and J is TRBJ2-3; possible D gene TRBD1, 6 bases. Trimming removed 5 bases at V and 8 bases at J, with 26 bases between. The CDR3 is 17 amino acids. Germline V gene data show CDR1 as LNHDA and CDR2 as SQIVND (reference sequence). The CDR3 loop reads CASSLRPDQTLGGTQYF. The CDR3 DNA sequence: TGTGCCAGTAGTCTCCGCCCCGACCAGACACTAGGGGGTACGCAGTATTTT. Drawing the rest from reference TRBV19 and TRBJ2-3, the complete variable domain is DGGITQSPKYLFRKEGQNVTLSCEQNLNHDAMYWYRQDPGQGLRLIYYSQIVNDFQKGDIAEGYSVSREKKESFPLTVTSAQKNPTAFYLCASSLRPDQTLGGTQYFGPGTRLTVL.

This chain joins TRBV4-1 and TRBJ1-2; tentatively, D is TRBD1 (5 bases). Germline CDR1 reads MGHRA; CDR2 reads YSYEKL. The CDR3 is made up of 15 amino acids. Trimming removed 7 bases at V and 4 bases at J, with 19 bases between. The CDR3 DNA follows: TGCGCCAGCACCCTAGACAGCTCGTTCTTCTATGGCTACACCTTC. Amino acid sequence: CASTLDSSFFYGYTF.

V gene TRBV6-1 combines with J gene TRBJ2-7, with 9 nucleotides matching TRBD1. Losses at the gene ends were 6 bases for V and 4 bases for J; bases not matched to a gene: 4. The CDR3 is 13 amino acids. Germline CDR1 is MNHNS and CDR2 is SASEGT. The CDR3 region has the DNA TGTGCCAGCAGCTCGGGACAGGGATACGAGCAGTACTTC. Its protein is CASSSGQGYEQYF.